The 30 T cell receptor beta chains in this list originate from one sample, sequenced in a study of shared clonotypes between healthy human individuals. Assay used: immunoSEQ multiplex PCR; TCRdb lists only in-frame clones, some missing. The data contain about 2.3 million clones, 92% of them singletons. Material for sequencing was naive CD4+ T cells from PBMCs. Subset reported: CD45RA+ positively selected. Receptor source: a man younger than 30 in good health. Some clones in this sample may be carry-over from other donors' samples.

The gene calls are TRBV18 and TRBJ2-5; the match to TRBD2 covers 8 bases. Germline assignment: CDR1 KGHSH and CDR2 LQKENI. The ends lost 8 bases at V and 7 bases at J; junction bases unmatched: 27. This CDR3 contains 19 residues. The CDR3 region has the DNA TGTGCCAGCCCCCCGCCCGGGGGGGCTTATCCCCCAACGGTGGCGACCCAGTACTTC. The encoded protein is CASPPPGGAYPPTVATQYF. Supplemented by reference TRBV18 and TRBJ2-5, the full variable domain reads NAGVMQNPRHLVRRRGQEARLRCSPMKGHSHVYWYRQLPEEGLKFMVYLQKENIIDESGMPKERFSAEFPKEGPSILRIQQVVRGDSAAYFCASPPPGGAYPPTVATQYFGPGTRLLVL.

This clone was observed once. The gene calls are TRBV15 and TRBJ2-1; possibly TRBD2 for D (5 bases). Germline V gives CDR1 LNHNV, CDR2 YYDKDF (reference sequence). V was pared by 6 bases and J by 4 bases, with 10 bases between. This CDR3 spans 13 amino acids. For the CDR3, the DNA is TGTGCCACCAGGAATCCGGGGTACAATGAGCAGTTCTTC. Translating it yields CATRNPGYNEQFF. Full variable domain (rest looked up from reference TRBV15 and TRBJ2-1): DAMVIQNPRYQVTQFGKPVTLSCSQTLNHNVMYWYQQKSSQAPKLLFHYYDKDFNNEADTPDNFQSRRPNTSFCFLDIRSPGLGDTAMYLCATRNPGYNEQFFGPGTRLTVL.

The chain uses TRBV28 and TRBJ1-2; D call uncertain. This CDR3 has 12 amino acids. Trimming left V 2 bases short and J 8 bases short, with 9 bases between. Germline V gives CDR1 MDHEN, CDR2 SYDVKM. The CDR3 nucleotides are TGTGCCAGCAGTTTAACGGTTAGGGGCTACACCTTC. It yields the protein CASSLTVRGYTF.

This clone was observed once. This sequence joins TRBV5-6 and TRBJ2-7; TRBD1 agrees at 9 bases. The CDR3 sequence is 16 residues long. V gave up 4 bases and J gave up 1 base; unmatched junction bases: 9. Germline values: CDR1 SGHDT, CDR2 YYEEEE. The CDR3 here is CASSLGQGRISYEQYF. CDR3 coding DNA: TGTGCCAGCAGCCTCGGACAGGGGAGAATTTCCTACGAGCAGTACTTC.

The V and J genes are TRBV18 and TRBJ2-7, with D perhaps TRBD1 (6 bases). Germline V lookup: CDR1 KGHSH, CDR2 LQKENI. This CDR3 is built from 17 residues. V was cut by 3 bases and J by 1 base, with 19 bases left in between. This CDR3 is CASSPPSRGPKSYEQYF. Here the CDR3 DNA reads TGTGCCAGCTCACCTCCTAGCAGGGGCCCAAAGTCCTACGAGCAGTACTTC.

This chain joins TRBV19 and TRBJ2-3, with 10 bases that match TRBD1. J gave up 6 bases and V 6 bases, and 12 bases lay outside the gene matches. CDR3 length equals 16 residues. The germline V gene encodes CDR1 LNHDA and CDR2 SQIVND (reference sequence). The CDR3 sequence is CASSSGQGRPLDTQYF. The CDR3 region has the DNA TGTGCCAGTAGCTCGGGACAGGGGCGCCCTCTGGATACGCAGTATTTT.

Concerning this clone itself: Other nucleotide sequences from this sample produce the same CDR3. The chain links TRBV5-1 to TRBJ2-5; D is perhaps TRBD1 (5 bases). V was clipped by 3 bases and J by 8 bases, with 17 bases between them. CDR3 length: 14 residues. CDR1 is SGHRS and CDR2 is YFSETQ in the germline V gene. The CDR3 sequence: CASSSLRQGETQYF. CDR3 nucleotides: TGCGCCAGCAGCTCGCTCCGGCAGGGTGAAACCCAGTACTTC. Based on the CDR3 plus reference TRBV5-1 and TRBJ2-5, the full variable domain is KAGVTQTPRYLIKTRGQQVTLSCSPISGHRSVSWYQQTPGQGLQFLFEYFSETQRNKGNFPGRFSGRQFSNSRSEMNVSTLELGDSALYLCASSSLRQGETQYFGPGTRLLVL.

The chain combines TRBV10-3 with TRBJ1-1; the D gene is possibly TRBD1 (6 bases). CDR3 length: 15 amino acids. V lost 6 bases, J lost 1 base, and 15 bases lay in between. Germline V gene lookup returns CDR1 ENHRY and CDR2 SYGVKD. Here the CDR3 reads CAISARQAPNTEAFF. As DNA, the CDR3 is TGTGCCATCAGCGCCCGACAGGCGCCGAACACTGAAGCTTTCTTT.

This rearrangement joins TRBV9 to TRBJ1-2, with 7 bases identical to TRBD1. The germline CDR1 and CDR2 sequences are SGDLS and YYNGEE. V shed 3 bases and J 6 bases; nucleotides not matched to a gene: 8. This CDR3 has 14 residues. CDR3 protein: CASSGIRQGDGYTF. The CDR3 DNA reads as TGTGCCAGCAGCGGTATCCGCCAGGGGGATGGCTACACCTTC.

The V gene is TRBV6-1, the J gene TRBJ1-2, with 8 bases matching TRBD1. After removal of 8 bases from V and 8 bases from J, the junction contained 13 bases not matched to a gene. The CDR3 is made up of 14 amino acids. Germline assignment: CDR1 MNHNS and CDR2 SASEGT. CDR3 in DNA: TGTGCCAGCCAGGGTCAGGGGGCGCCTGGGGGCTACACCTTC. It yields the protein CASQGQGAPGGYTF.

The chain has TRBV9 and TRBJ2-4; D not resolved. Per germline, CDR1 SGDLS and CDR2 YYNGEE. V dropped 3 bases and J dropped 9 bases, with 16 bases sitting between them. The CDR3 consists of 14 residues. CDR3 residues: CASSAAEPAGIQYF. As DNA, the CDR3 is TGTGCCAGCAGCGCCGCGGAACCTGCTGGCATTCAGTACTTC.

V gene TRBV7-2 combines with J gene TRBJ2-3, with 8 nucleotides matching TRBD2. CDR3 size: 16 residues. Trimming took 6 bases from V and 1 from J; bases not matched to a gene: 9. The germline gives CDR1 SGHTA, CDR2 FQGNSA. CDR3: CASSPDSGSRTDTQYF. CDR3 DNA: TGTGCCAGCAGTCCGGACAGCGGGAGCCGCACAGATACGCAGTATTTT. Combining the CDR3 with reference TRBV7-2 and TRBJ2-3 gives the whole variable domain GAGVSQSPSNKVTEKGKDVELRCDPISGHTALYWYRQSLGQGLEFLIYFQGNSAPDKSGLPSDRFSAERTGGSVSTLTIQRTQQEDSAVYLCASSPDSGSRTDTQYFGPGTRLTVL.

J is TRBJ1-2 and V is TRBV6-1; D is unclear. The CDR3 has 14 residues. The germline V gene has CDR1 MNHNS and CDR2 SASEGT. Deletions cut 0 bases from V and 8 bases from J, with 13 bases between. The CDR3 protein is CASSEATARRGYTF. The CDR3 DNA follows: TGTGCCAGCAGTGAAGCTACCGCCCGGCGAGGCTACACCTTC.

This clone has just a few counts. The chain uses TRBV6-6 and TRBJ1-1; TRBD1 aligns across 7 bases. In germline, CDR1 is MNHNY, CDR2 SVGAGI (reference sequence). Trimming took 11 bases from V and 1 from J; bases not matched to a gene: 4. This CDR3 has 12 amino acids. The CDR3 protein is CAGRTGNTEAFF. The CDR3 DNA sequence: TGTGCCGGTAGGACAGGGAACACTGAAGCTTTCTTT.

This rearrangement joins TRBV19 to TRBJ2-7; D possibly corresponds to TRBD1 (5 bases). Trimming cost V 2 bases and J 3 bases, with 11 bases left between them. The germline V gene has CDR1 LNHDA and CDR2 SQIVND (reference sequence). The CDR3 spans 14 residues. The CDR3 loop reads CASSIQGSDYEQYF. The DNA for the CDR3 is TGTGCCAGTAGTATACAGGGAAGTGACTACGAGCAGTACTTC.

The rearrangement links TRBV6-1 to TRBJ2-6; 7 nucleotides match TRBD2. Germline V gives CDR1 MNHNS, CDR2 SASEGT. CDR3 size: 17 residues. V lost 2 bases to trimming and J lost 6 bases; unmatched junction nucleotides: 10. CDR3 loop: CASSEIFGRGLANVLTF. In DNA form, the CDR3 reads TGTGCCAGCAGTGAAATTTTTGGGAGGGGATTGGCCAACGTCCTGACTTTC.

This chain connects TRBV29-1 to TRBJ2-1, with 7 bases aligning to TRBD2. The germline CDR1 and CDR2 sequences are SQVTM and ANQGSEA. The CDR3 spans 12 residues. Unmatched junction bases numbered 5, after V lost 4 bases and J lost 8 bases. For the CDR3, the DNA is TGCAGCGTTGTGGTCAGCGGGGATGAGCAGTTCTTC. Its protein product is CSVVVSGDEQFF.

This clone came up once. The rearrangement links TRBV9 to TRBJ2-2; 10 nucleotides align to TRBD2. J was trimmed by 5 bases and V by 3 bases; bases with no gene match: 13. Germline values: CDR1 SGDLS, CDR2 YYNGEE. The CDR3 runs 18 residues. CDR3 amino acids: CASSARAGGLLLTGELFF. For the CDR3, the DNA is TGTGCCAGCAGCGCTCGAGCGGGAGGGCTTCTGCTGACCGGGGAGCTGTTTTTT.

In the case of this clone: Other DNA sequences in the same sample also yield this CDR3. The chain joins TRBV7-8 to TRBJ1-1; D ambiguous. Germline lookup yields CDR1 SGHVS and CDR2 FQNEAQ. The CDR3 is 13 residues long. V dropped 1 base and J dropped 1 base, with 4 bases sitting between them. This CDR3 is CASSLEENTEAFF. The CDR3 coding sequence is TGTGCCAGCAGCTTAGAGGAGAACACTGAAGCTTTCTTT.

Of note for this clone: Additional DNA sequences in this sample encode the identical CDR3. CDR3 nucleotides: TGTGCCAGCAGCGTAGGCCAGGGACGCACCGGGGAGCTGTTTTTT. It specifies CASSVGQGRTGELFF. This chain connects TRBV9 to TRBJ2-2; TRBD1 or TRBD2 may be the D gene (5 bases each). CDR3 size: 15 residues. The germline gives CDR1 SGDLS, CDR2 YYNGEE. The V end lost 0 bases, the J end lost 4 bases, and 10 bases lay between the germline ends.

The chain uses TRBV9 and TRBJ1-4; D is undetermined. Germline CDR1 and CDR2: SGDLS and YYNGEE. The CDR3 is 15 residues long. The V end was cut by 1 base, the J end by 6 bases, with 13 bases between. The CDR3 DNA reads TGTGCCAGCAGCGTACTCGGGCGGGTAGATGAAAAACTGTTTTTT. As protein: CASSVLGRVDEKLFF. Full variable domain (missing parts from reference TRBV9 and TRBJ1-4): DSGVTQTPKHLITATGQRVTLRCSPRSGDLSVYWYQQSLDQGLQFLIQYYNGEERAKGNILERFSAQQFPDLHSELNLSSLELGDSALYFCASSVLGRVDEKLFFGSGTQLSVL.

This clone has only a few counts. The gene calls are TRBV6-1 and TRBJ1-1; a weak D match, TRBD1 (5 bases). Germline V lookup: CDR1 MNHNS, CDR2 SASEGT. This CDR3 is built from 14 residues. Trimming left V 0 bases short and J 2 bases short, with 7 bases between. The CDR3: CASSEAWGNTEAFF. For the CDR3, the DNA is TGTGCCAGCAGTGAAGCGTGGGGCAACACTGAAGCTTTCTTT.

About this clone: Within the sample, other DNA sequences also encode this same CDR3. The V call is TRBV28, the J call TRBJ2-7; 9 bases line up with TRBD1. V lost 3 bases and J lost 3; bases outside the gene matches: 3. The CDR3 totals 14 residues. Germline lookup yields CDR1 MDHEN and CDR2 SYDVKM. The CDR3: CASSLWDRVYEQYF. CDR3 bases: TGTGCCAGCAGTTTGTGGGACAGGGTCTACGAGCAGTACTTC.

CDR3 in amino acids: CASSDPQGAGEKLFF. CDR3 DNA: TGCGCCAGCAGCGACCCACAGGGGGCGGGTGAAAAACTGTTTTTT. The chain has TRBV5-1 and TRBJ1-4, with 9 bases aligning to TRBD1. CDR3 length equals 15 residues. After removal of 4 bases from V and 7 bases from J, the junction contained 8 bases not matched to a gene. Germline V CDR1 and CDR2: SGHRS, YFSETQ. Full variable domain (outside the CDR3, taken from reference TRBV5-1 and TRBJ1-4): KAGVTQTPRYLIKTRGQQVTLSCSPISGHRSVSWYQQTPGQGLQFLFEYFSETQRNKGNFPGRFSGRQFSNSRSEMNVSTLELGDSALYLCASSDPQGAGEKLFFGSGTQLSVL.

The CDR3: CASSLVPSSGLYNEQFF. CDR3 sequence (DNA): TGCGCCAGCAGCTTGGTCCCCTCCAGCGGCCTTTACAATGAGCAGTTCTTC. The rearrangement uses TRBV5-1 and TRBJ2-1, with D perhaps matching TRBD2 (5 bases). The germline CDR1 and CDR2 sequences are SGHRS and YFSETQ. This CDR3 contains 17 residues. V dropped 0 bases and J dropped 4 bases, with 17 bases sitting between them.

In the case of this clone: The junction does not match germline at one end; this may be a read error. This chain connects TRBV10-3 to TRBJ2-7; the D is unclear. Germline-derived CDR1 and CDR2 are ENHRY and SYGVKD. The CDR3 contains 15 residues. The CDR3 sequence is CAISTGGPGSNEQYF. Here the CDR3 DNA reads TGTGCCATCAGCACGGGCGGACCCGGCTCCAACGAGCAGTACTTC.

V gene TRBV28 combines with J gene TRBJ1-1; D gene uncertain. Germline V lookup: CDR1 MDHEN, CDR2 SYDVKM. With 3 bases removed from V and 5 bases from J, the gap between germline ends came to 10 bases. There are 13 residues in the CDR3. The CDR3 bases are TGTGCCAGCAGTTTTATTTATCGGACTGAAGCTTTCTTT. It specifies CASSFIYRTEAFF.

V gene TRBV9 combines with J gene TRBJ2-1; D unclear. The V and J ends lost 4 bases and 1 base respectively, with 6 bases between them. Germline CDR1 and CDR2: SGDLS and YYNGEE. The CDR3 contains 13 residues. CDR3 in amino acids: CASSIGSYNEQFF. The DNA for the CDR3 is TGTGCCAGCAGCATCGGGTCCTACAATGAGCAGTTCTTC.

CDR3 loop: CASSFRDKGADTQYF. Written as DNA, the CDR3 is TGTGCCAGCAGTTTCAGGGACAAAGGGGCAGATACGCAGTATTTT. This chain uses TRBV5-4 with TRBJ2-3, with D possibly TRBD1 on 6 matching bases. The CDR3 extends over 15 amino acids. In germline, CDR1 is SGHNT, CDR2 YYREEE (reference sequence). Trimming removed 5 bases at V and 4 bases at J, with 17 bases between.

The V and J genes are TRBV6-6 and TRBJ1-1; D may be TRBD1 (6 bases). The CDR3 is 15 residues long. Trimming took 5 bases from V and 0 from J, leaving 13 bases between them. Germline loops: CDR1 MNHNY, CDR2 SVGAGI (reference sequence). The CDR3, as DNA: TGTGCCAGCAGTCCCCCGACAGGTTTGAACACTGAAGCTTTCTTT. It codes for CASSPPTGLNTEAFF.